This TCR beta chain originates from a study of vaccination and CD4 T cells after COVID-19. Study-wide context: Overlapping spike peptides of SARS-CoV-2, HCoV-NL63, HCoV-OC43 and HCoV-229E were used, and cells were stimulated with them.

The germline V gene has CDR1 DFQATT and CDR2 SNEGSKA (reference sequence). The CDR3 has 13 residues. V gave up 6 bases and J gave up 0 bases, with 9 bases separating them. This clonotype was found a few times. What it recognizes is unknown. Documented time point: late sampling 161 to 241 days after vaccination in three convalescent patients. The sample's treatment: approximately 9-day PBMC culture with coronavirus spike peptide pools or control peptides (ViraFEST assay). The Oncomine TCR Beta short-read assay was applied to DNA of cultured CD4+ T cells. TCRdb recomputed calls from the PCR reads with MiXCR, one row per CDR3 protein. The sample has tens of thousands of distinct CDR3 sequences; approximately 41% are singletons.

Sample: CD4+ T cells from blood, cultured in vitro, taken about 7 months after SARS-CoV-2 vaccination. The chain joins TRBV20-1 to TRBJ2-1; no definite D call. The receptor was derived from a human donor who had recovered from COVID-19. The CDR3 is CSAIQASYNEQFF. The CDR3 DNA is TGCAGTGCCATCCAGGCCTCCTACAATGAGCAGTTCTTC.